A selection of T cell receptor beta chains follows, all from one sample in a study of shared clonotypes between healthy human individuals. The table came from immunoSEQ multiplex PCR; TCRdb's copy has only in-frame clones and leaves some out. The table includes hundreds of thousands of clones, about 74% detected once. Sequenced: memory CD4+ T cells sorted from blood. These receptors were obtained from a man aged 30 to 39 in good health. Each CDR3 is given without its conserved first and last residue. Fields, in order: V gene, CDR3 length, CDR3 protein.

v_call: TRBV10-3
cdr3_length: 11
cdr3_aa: AMTSGLTGELF

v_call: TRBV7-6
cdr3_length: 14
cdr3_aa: ASSPIRTGSGTEAF

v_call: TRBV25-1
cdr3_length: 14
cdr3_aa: ASSESRQVSTDTQY

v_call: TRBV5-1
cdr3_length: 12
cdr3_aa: ASSRGGARETQY

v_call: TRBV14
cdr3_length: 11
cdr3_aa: ASKGLAYGEQF

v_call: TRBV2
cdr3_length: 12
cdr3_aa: ASSPTGREETQY

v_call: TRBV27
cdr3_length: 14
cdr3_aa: ASSSPLAGRTDTQY

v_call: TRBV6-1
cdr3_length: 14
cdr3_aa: ASSVSGQPTPYEQY

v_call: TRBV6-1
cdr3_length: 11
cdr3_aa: ATLFSGRNEQY

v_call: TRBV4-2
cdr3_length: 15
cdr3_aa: ASSQDGVGGDSYGYT

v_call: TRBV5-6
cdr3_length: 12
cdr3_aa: ASSFDLGVFGYT

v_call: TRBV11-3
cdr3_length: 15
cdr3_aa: ASSFLKREGLYNEQF

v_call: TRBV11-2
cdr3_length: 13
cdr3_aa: ASSMTLTPGETQY

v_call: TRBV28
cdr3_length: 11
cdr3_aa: ASSPGDSRSQY

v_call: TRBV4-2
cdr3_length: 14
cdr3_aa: ASSQRTSGDTDTQY

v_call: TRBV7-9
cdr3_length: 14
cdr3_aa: ASSLGLASSTDTQY

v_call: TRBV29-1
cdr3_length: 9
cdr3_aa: SVYYRGSTT

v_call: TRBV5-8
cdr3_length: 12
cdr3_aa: ASSSTGVRETQY

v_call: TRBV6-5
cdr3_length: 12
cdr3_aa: ASSYSGLGNTIY

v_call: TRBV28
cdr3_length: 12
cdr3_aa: ASSLGASPYEQY

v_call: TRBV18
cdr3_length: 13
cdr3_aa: ASSPPAQKNTEAF

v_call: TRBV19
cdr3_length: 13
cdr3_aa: ASFAGTSPDQPQH

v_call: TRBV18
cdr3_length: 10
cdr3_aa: ASLTGDYGYT

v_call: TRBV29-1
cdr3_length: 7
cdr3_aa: SVAAGYT

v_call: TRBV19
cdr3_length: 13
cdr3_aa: ASSPAGTGANVLT

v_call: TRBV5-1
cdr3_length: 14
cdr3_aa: ASSLDTTGGKGGYT

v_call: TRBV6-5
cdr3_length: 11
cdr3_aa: ASSYSKNTEAF

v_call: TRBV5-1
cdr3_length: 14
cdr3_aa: ASRRTGSSSTGELF

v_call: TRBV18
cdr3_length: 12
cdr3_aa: ASSPPGDDTEAF

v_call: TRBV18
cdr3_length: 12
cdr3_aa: ASSPRQLRETQY

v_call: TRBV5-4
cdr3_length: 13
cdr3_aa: ASSFSAGASYEQY

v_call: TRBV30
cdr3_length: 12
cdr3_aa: AWSDRLRDYGYT

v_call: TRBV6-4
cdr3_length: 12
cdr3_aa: ASRAGQRNTEAF

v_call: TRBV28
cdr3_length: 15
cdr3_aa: ASSRGAGGLTNYGYT

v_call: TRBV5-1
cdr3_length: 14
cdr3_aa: ASSQTLASSYNEQF

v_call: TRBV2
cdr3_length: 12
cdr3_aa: ATSTGTAPYEQY

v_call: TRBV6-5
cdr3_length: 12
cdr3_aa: ASRARRGPDTQY

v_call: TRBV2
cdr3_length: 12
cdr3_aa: ASSVEGHTDTQY

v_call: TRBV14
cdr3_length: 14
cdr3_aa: ASSQDLGQVNTEAF

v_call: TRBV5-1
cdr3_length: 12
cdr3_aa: ASSSQGAGETQY

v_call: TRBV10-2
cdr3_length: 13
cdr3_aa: ASSEPGQGYQPQH

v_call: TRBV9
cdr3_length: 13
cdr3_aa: ASSARTGGSGELF

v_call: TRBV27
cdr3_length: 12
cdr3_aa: ASSYTGLTGELF

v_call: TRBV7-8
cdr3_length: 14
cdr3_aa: ASSLVPFGRNNEQF

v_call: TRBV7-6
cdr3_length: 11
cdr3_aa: ASRRDRGTSYT

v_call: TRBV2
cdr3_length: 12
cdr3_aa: ASTLGELRNTQY

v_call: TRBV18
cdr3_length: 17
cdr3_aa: ASSPNRLITGDGANVLT

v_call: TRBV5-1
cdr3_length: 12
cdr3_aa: ASSEPGQAHGYT

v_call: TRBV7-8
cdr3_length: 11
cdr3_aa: ASSLQGFSEAF

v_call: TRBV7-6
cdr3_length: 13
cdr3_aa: ASSLGRPQAGELF

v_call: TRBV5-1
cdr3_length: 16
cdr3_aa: ASSPGLAERSSYNEQF

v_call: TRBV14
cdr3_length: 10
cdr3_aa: ASSQVGREQF

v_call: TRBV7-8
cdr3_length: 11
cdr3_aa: ASSLTLNTEAF

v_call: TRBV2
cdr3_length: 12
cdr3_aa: ASRAAGSWAEAF

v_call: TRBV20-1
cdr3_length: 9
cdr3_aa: SARFIETQY

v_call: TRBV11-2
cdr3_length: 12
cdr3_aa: ASSSTGGGQPQH

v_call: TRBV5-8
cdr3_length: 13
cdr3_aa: ASIRNPQAGYEQY

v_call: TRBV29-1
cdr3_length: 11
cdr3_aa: SVGASGSDTQY

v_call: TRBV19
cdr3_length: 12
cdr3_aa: ASSMIVSINEQF

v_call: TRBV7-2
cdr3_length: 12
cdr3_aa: ASSGRGGLDTQY